This TCR beta chain was found in a study of shared clonotypes between healthy human individuals. The CDR3 covers 13 residues. Per germline, CDR1 SGHTA and CDR2 FQGNSA. V lost 1 base and J 5 bases, leaving 6 bases between the germline ends. Overall study results and limits: Among the subsets, naive ones generally showed larger estimated richness than memory ones.

Details on this clone: The antigen remains undetermined. The same CDR3 arises from other DNA sequences in this sample as well.

Sorted subsets were amplified in replicate PCRs using 200 ng DNA, 30,000 to 35,000 T cell genomes. The protocol was immunoSEQ multiplex PCR, while the TCRdb copy is restricted to in-frame clones and leaves out a portion. Of hundreds of thousands of clones listed, around 67% are singletons. This clonotype was obtained from a woman younger than 45 in good health. J is TRBJ1-5 and V is TRBV7-2, with unresolved D. Source material: memory CD4+ T cells sorted from blood. The subset here: CD45RA-negative fraction. CDR3 sequence (DNA): TGTGCCAGCAGCTTAGAAAGGGATCAGCCCCAGCATTTT. It is translated as CASSLERDQPQHF.